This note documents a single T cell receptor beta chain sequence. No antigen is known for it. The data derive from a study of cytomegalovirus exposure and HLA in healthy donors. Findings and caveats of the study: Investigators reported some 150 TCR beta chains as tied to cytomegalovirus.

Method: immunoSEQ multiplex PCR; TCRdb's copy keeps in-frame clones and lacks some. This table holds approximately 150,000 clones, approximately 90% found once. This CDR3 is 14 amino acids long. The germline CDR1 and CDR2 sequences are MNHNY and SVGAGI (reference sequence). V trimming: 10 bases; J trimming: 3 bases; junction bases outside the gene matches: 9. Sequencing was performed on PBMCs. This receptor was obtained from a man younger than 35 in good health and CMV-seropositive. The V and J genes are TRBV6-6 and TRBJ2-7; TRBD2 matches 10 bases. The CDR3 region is CATSKREGRYEQYF. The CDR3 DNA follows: TGTGCCACCTCCAAGCGGGAGGGCCGCTACGAGCAGTACTTC.